This T cell receptor (beta chain) emerged from a study of CXCR3-negative and CXCR3-positive naive CD8 T cells. Study findings and constraints: Upon cryopreservation, CXCR3 expression partially decreased, and most assays used fresh PBMCs. TRB CDR3 properties served as the basis for inferring TCR strength, and surface CD5 was comparable between naive subsets.

On this clonotype: Antigen: not known.

Germline V gene sequence: CDR1 SQVTM, CDR2 ANQGSEA. This CDR3 has 15 amino acids. 5' RACE that incorporated UMI labels was used to prepare the TRB cDNA libraries. Reanalyzing the 5' RACE reads, TCRdb keeps one entry per CDR3 protein, without DNA. This sample's clone table lists some 67,000 distinct CDR3 sequences. In triplicate, each CD8+ T cell subset was sorted at under 350,000 cells per replicate. Those CD8+ T cells considered naive were CD45RO-CCR7+CD27+CD95-. Material for sequencing was naive CXCR3- CD8+ T cells from blood. Subset given: CD45RO-CCR7+CD27+CD95- naive CD8+ T cells lacking CXCR3 (TNR3-). The origin of this receptor is a human donor in good health. Some clones in this sample may be carry-over from other donors' samples. This chain joins TRBV29-1 and TRBJ2-5; checking the TCRdb D call of TRBD1 is not possible without DNA. The CDR3 protein is CSVDLGQTYQETQYF.